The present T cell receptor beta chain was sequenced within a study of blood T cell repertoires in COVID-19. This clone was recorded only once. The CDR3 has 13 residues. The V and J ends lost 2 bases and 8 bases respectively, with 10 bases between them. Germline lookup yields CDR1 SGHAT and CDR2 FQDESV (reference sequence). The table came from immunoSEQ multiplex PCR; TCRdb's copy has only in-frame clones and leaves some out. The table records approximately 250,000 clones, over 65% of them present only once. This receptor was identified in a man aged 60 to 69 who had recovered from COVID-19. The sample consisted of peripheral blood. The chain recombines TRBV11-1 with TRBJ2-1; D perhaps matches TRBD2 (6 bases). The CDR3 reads CASSLRTGDEQFF. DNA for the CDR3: TGTGCCAGCAGCTTACGGACGGGGGATGAGCAGTTCTTC.